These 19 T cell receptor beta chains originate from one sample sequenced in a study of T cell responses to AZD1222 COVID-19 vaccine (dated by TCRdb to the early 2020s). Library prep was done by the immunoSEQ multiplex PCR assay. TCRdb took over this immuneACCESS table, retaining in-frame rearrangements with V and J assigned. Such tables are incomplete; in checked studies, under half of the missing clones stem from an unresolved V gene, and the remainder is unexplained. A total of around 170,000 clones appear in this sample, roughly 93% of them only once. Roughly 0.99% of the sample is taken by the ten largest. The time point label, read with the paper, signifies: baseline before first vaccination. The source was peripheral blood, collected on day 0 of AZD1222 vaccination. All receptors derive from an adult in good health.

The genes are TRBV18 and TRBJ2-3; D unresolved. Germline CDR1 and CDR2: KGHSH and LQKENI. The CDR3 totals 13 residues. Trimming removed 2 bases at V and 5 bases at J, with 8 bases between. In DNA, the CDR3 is TGTGCCAGCTCACCATCCTCGGGAGATACGCAGTATTTT. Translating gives CASSPSSGDTQYF.

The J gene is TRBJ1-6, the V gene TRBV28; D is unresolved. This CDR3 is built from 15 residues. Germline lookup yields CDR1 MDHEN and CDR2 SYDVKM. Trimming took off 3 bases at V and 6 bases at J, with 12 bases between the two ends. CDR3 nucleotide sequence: TGTGCCAGCAGTTTTAGAGGGTCGGGTAATTCACCCCTCCACTTT. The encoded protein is CASSFRGSGNSPLHF. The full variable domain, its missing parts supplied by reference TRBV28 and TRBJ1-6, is DVKVTQSSRYLVKRTGEKVFLECVQDMDHENMFWYRQDPGLGLRLIYFSYDVKMKEKGDIPEGYSVSREKKERFSLILESASTNQTSMYLCASSFRGSGNSPLHFGNGTRLTVT.

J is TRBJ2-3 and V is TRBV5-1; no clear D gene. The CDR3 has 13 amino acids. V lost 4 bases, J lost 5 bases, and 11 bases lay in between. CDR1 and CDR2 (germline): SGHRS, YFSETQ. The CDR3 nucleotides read TGCGCCAGCAGCCCCGAAGAGCTAGATACGCAGTATTTT. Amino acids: CASSPEELDTQYF.

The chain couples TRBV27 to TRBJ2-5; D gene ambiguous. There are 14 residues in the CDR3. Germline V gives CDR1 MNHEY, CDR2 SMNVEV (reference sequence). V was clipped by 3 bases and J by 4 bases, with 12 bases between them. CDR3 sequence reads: CASSFLRRPETQYF. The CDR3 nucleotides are TGTGCCAGCAGTTTCCTCCGGCGGCCAGAGACCCAGTACTTC.

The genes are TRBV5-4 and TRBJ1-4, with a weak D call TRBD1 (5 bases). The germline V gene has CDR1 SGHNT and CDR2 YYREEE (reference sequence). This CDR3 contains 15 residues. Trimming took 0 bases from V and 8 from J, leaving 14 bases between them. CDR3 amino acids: CASSLAGTEGEKLFF. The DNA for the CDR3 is TGTGCCAGCAGCTTGGCCGGGACCGAGGGGGAAAAACTGTTTTTT. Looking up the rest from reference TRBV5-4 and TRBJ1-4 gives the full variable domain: ETGVTQSPTHLIKTRGQQVTLRCSSQSGHNTVSWYQQALGQGPQFIFQYYREEENGRGNFPPRFSGLQFPNYSSELNVNALELDDSALYLCASSLAGTEGEKLFFGSGTQLSVL.

CDR3 sequence: CASSQALTAEAFF. DNA of the CDR3: TGCGCCAGCAGCCAAGCGCTGACCGCAGAAGCTTTCTTT. This rearrangement joins TRBV4-1 to TRBJ1-1; no reliable D call. The V end lost 1 base, the J end lost 8 bases, and 11 bases lay between the germline ends. Germline CDR1 MGHRA, CDR2 YSYEKL. CDR3 length: 13 amino acids.

CDR3 sequence reads: CASSQLGAYEQYF. CDR3 nucleotides: TGTGCCAGCAGCCAACTTGGGGCCTACGAGCAGTACTTC. The chain has TRBV5-6 and TRBJ2-7; D is unresolved. CDR1 and CDR2 (germline): SGHDT, YYEEEE. This CDR3 comprises 13 residues. V was pared by 4 bases and J by 2 bases, with 10 bases between.

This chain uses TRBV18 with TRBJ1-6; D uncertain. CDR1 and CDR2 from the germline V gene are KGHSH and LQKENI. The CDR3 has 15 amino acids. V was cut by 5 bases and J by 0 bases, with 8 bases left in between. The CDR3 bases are TGTGCCAGCTCAGGTGGAAACTCCTATAATTCACCCCTCCACTTT. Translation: CASSGGNSYNSPLHF.

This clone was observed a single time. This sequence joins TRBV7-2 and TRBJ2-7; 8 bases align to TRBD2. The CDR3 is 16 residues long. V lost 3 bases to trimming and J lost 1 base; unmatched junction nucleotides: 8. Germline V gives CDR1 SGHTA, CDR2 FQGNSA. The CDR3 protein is CASSFSAREASYEQYF. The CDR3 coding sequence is TGTGCCAGCAGCTTCTCCGCGCGGGAGGCTTCCTACGAGCAGTACTTC.

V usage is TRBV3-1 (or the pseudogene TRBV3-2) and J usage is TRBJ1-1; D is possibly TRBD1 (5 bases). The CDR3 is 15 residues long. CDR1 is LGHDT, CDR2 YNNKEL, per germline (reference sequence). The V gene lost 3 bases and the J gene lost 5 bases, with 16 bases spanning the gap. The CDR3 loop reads CASSQMGRAGTEAFF. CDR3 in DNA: TGTGCCAGCAGCCAGATGGGACGGGCAGGGACTGAAGCTTTCTTT.

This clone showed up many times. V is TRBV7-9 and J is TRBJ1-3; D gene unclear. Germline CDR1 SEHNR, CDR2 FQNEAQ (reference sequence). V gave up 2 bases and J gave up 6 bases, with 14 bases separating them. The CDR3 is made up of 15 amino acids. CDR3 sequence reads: CASSLTQGYLNTIYF. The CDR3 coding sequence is TGTGCCAGCAGCTTAACGCAAGGGTACTTAAACACCATATATTTT.

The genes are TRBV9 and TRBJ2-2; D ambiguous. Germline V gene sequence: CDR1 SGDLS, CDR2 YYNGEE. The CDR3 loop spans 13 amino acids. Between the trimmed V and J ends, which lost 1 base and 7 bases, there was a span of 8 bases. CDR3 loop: CASSVSPGGELFF. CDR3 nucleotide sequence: TGTGCCAGCAGCGTATCCCCCGGCGGGGAGCTGTTTTTT.

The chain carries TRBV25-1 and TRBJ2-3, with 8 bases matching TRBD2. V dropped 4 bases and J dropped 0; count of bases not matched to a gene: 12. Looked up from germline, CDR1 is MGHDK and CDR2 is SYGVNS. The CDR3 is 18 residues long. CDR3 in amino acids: CASSGTTAGGVSTDTQYF. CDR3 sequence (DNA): TGTGCCAGCAGTGGAACCACCGCGGGGGGAGTAAGCACAGATACGCAGTATTTT. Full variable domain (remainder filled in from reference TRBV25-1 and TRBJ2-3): EADIYQTPRYLVIGTGKKITLECSQTMGHDKMYWYQQDPGMELHLIHYSYGVNSTEKGDLSSESTVSRIRTEHFPLTLESARPSHTSQYLCASSGTTAGGVSTDTQYFGPGTRLTVL.

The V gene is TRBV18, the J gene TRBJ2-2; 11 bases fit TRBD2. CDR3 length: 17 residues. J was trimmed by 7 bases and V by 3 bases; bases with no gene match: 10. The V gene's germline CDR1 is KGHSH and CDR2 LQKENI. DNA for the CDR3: TGTGCCAGCTCACCGGGTCGACTAGCGGGACAATACGGGGAGCTGTTTTTT. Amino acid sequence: CASSPGRLAGQYGELFF.

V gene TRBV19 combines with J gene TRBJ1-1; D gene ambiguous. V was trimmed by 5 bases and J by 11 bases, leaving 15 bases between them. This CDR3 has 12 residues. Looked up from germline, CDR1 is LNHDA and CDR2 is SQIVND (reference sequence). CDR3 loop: CASSEVLSSAFF. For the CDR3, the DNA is TGTGCCAGTAGTGAAGTTTTGTCTAGCGCTTTCTTT.

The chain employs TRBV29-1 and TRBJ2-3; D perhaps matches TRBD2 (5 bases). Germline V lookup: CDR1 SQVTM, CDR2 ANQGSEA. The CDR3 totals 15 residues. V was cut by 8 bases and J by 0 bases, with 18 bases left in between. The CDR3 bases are TGCAGCACCTACGTGGGAGACAAAAGCACAGATACGCAGTATTTT. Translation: CSTYVGDKSTDTQYF.

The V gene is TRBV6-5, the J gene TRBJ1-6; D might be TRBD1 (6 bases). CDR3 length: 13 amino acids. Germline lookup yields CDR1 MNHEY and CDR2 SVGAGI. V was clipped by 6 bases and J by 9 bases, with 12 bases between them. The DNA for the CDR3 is TGTGCCAGCAGCCGAGAGACAGGTTCACCCCTCCACTTT. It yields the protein CASSRETGSPLHF.

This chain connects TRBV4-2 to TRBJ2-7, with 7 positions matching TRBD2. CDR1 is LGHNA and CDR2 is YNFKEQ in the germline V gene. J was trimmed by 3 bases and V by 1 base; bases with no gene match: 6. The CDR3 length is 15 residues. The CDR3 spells CASSQASGDYYEQYF. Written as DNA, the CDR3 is TGTGCCAGCAGCCAAGCCAGCGGGGATTACTACGAGCAGTACTTC.

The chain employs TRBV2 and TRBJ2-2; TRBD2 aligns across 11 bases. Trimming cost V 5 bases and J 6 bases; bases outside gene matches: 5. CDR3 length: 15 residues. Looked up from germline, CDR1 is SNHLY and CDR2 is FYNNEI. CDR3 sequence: CASSIAGGVPGELFF. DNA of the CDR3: TGTGCCAGCAGTATAGCGGGAGGGGTTCCCGGGGAGCTGTTTTTT. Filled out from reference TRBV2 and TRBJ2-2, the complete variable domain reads EPEVTQTPSHQVTQMGQEVILRCVPISNHLYFYWYRQILGQKVEFLVSFYNNEISEKSEIFDDQFSVERPDGSNFTLKIRSTKLEDSAMYFCASSIAGGVPGELFFGEGSRLTVL.